This T cell receptor (beta chain) was sequenced during a study of neurological immune-mediated disorders. Study conclusions and caveats: Private repertoires in all groups were suggested by the absence of shared CDR3 amino acid sequences among expanded clones across subjects. HTLV-1-associated myelopathy showed the most TCR clonal expansion; multiple sclerosis the least, below healthy controls.

Many counts were recorded for this clonotype. What it binds is not known. V lost 5 bases and J lost 1, with 9 bases in between. The CDR3 runs to 13 residues. Germline loops: CDR1 KGHSH, CDR2 LQKENI. The method for making cDNA was 5'RACE, and it used 10-nucleotide random UMIs. TCRdb re-analysed the 5' RACE reads in MiXCR, keeping a single row per CDR3 protein. The sample lists roughly 88,000 distinct CDR3 sequences, approximately 4% occurring once. The sequencing input was PBMCs. The source of this sequence is a woman in her forties or fifties with multiple sclerosis. The chain combines TRBV18 with TRBJ2-7; D uncertain. This CDR3 is CASSGQASYEQYF. The CDR3 DNA sequence: TGTGCCAGCTCAGGCCAGGCTTCCTACGAGCAGTACTTC.